This record looks at one T cell receptor beta chain sequence and its context. Its antigen is unidentified. Trimming cost V 6 bases and J 9 bases; bases outside gene matches: 9. The germline V gene has CDR1 SEHNR and CDR2 FQNEAQ (reference sequence). CDR3 length: 14 amino acids. 60 Vbeta and 13 Jbeta primers were used in PCR. Measured with immunoSEQ multiplex PCR; TCRdb has only the in-frame clones, and not every one. The data hold approximately 120,000 clones, with about 76% observed a single time. The data derive from a study of cytomegalovirus exposure and HLA in healthy donors. Study-level points and caveats: 150 to 200 TCR beta chains were listed as cytomegalovirus-associated. According to an earlier analysis, most TCR beta V segments yielded productive rearrangements about 87% or about 30% of the time. In vitro confirmation showed three CMV-associated chains to be CMV antigen specific.

The TCR was taken from a man aged 35-49 years in good health and CMV-seronegative. V gene TRBV7-9 combines with J gene TRBJ2-2; 8 nucleotides line up with TRBD1. The specimen was PBMCs. The CDR3 DNA reads as TGTGCCAGCAGTCGGACAGGGATGGTCTGGGAGCTGTTTTTT. Its protein is CASSRTGMVWELFF.